Listed below are T cell receptor beta chains from one sample, sequenced in a study of PD-1 blockade in mismatch repair-deficient tumors. The repertoire was sequenced with immunoSEQ multiplex PCR; TCRdb's copy has only in-frame clones and lacks some. The table has more than 40,000 clones, roughly 80% seen once; the top ten hold around 3.4%. The source material was peripheral blood, sampled 4 weeks after starting pembrolizumab. Every receptor here comes from an adult with mismatch repair-deficient cancer. The CDR3 runs from the conserved cysteine through the conserved F or W. A D gene is named only where the DNA matches it firmly. A clone size is listed for some rows: how often the clone was seen (once, few, many), or a class if it is expanded.

d_gene,v_gene,j_gene,abundance,CDR3aa,CDR3nt
-,TRBV10-1,TRBJ2-1,few,CASSEVRGSYNEQFF,TGCGCCAGCAGTGAAGTGAGGGGTTCCTACAATGAGCAGTTCTTC
-,TRBV30,TRBJ2-7,-,CAWRGAARSYEQYF,TGTGCCTGGCGGGGGGCCGCCCGCTCCTACGAGCAGTACTTC
-,TRBV19,TRBJ1-2,once,CASSIDPGNYGYTF,TGTGCCAGTAGTATAGATCCGGGGAACTATGGCTACACCTTC
TRBD2,TRBV19,TRBJ2-1,-,CASSIGPSGRDEQFF,TGTGCCAGTAGTATAGGCCCTAGCGGGAGAGATGAGCAGTTCTTC
TRBD2,TRBV4-1,TRBJ2-1,-,CASSQGTSGRRDEQFF,TGCGCCAGCAGCCAAGGGACTAGCGGGAGAAGGGATGAGCAGTTCTTC
-,TRBV7-2,TRBJ2-7,few,CASSASVGPKGEQYF,TGTGCCAGCAGCGCATCGGTCGGCCCAAAAGGGGAGCAGTACTTC
TRBD1,TRBV29-1,TRBJ2-7,-,CSGGDRDYEQYF,TGCAGCGGGGGGGACAGGGATTACGAGCAGTACTTC
TRBD2,TRBV7-9,TRBJ2-1,-,CASSSGTSGRQNNEQFF,TGTGCCAGCAGCTCCGGGACTAGCGGGCGCCAAAACAATGAGCAGTTCTTC
TRBD2,TRBV11-1,TRBJ2-7,-,CASSLDSGSYEQYF,TGTGCCAGCAGCTTGGATAGCGGGAGCTACGAGCAGTACTTC
-,TRBV5-8,TRBJ1-4,-,CASSLDGEVVEKLFF,TGTGCCAGCAGCTTGGATGGGGAGGTGGTTGAAAAACTGTTTTTT
TRBD1,TRBV6-5,TRBJ2-7,once,CASRPPGQRYGEQYF,TGTGCCAGCAGGCCACCGGGACAGAGGTATGGCGAGCAGTACTTC
-,TRBV6-5,TRBJ2-1,-,CASSLFQEGGHNEQFF,TGTGCCAGCAGTTTATTCCAGGAGGGGGGGCACAATGAGCAGTTCTTC
-,TRBV5-1,TRBJ1-2,-,CASSLASQDYGYTF,TGCGCCAGCAGCTTGGCCTCACAGGACTATGGCTACACCTTC